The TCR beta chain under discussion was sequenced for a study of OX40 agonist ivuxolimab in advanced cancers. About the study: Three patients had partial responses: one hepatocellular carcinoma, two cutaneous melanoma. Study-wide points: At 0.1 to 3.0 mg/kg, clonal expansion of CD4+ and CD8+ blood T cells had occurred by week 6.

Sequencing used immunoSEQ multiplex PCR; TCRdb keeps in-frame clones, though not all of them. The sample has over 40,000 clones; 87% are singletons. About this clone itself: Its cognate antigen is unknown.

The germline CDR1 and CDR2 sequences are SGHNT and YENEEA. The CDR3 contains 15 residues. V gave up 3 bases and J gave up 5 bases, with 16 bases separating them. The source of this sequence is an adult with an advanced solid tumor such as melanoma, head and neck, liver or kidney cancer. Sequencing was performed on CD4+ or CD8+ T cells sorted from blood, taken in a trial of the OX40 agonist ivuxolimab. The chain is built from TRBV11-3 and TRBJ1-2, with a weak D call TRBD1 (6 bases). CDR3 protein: CASSFRGLGGYGYTF. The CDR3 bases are TGTGCCAGCAGCTTCAGGGGCCTCGGGGGATATGGCTACACCTTC.